These 2 T cell receptor beta chains were sequenced from one sample in a study of blood T cell repertoires in COVID-19. The assay was immunoSEQ multiplex PCR, and TCRdb's table has in-frame clones only and misses some. Among under 200,000 clones listed, approximately 79% were seen once. The sequenced material came from PBMCs or T cells enriched from blood (not recorded which). The receptor source for this set is a man aged 50 to 59 who had recovered from COVID-19.

V usage is TRBV9 and J usage is TRBJ1-5; possibly TRBD1 for D (6 bases). CDR3 length: 15 residues. V shed 4 bases and J shed 4 bases, with 15 bases lying between them. CDR1 SGDLS and CDR2 YYNGEE come from the germline V gene. CDR3 DNA sequence: TGTGCCAGCAGCCCAGAAGGGACATCGAATCAGCCCCAGCATTTT. Amino acids: CASSPEGTSNQPQHF.

The J gene is TRBJ1-1, the V gene TRBV18; possibly TRBD1 for D (5 bases). From germline, CDR1 is KGHSH and CDR2 LQKENI. The CDR3 covers 16 residues. Trimming removed 2 bases from V and 2 bases from J, with 15 bases in between. CDR3: CASSPRRERGNTEAFF. The CDR3 nucleotides read TGTGCCAGCTCACCAAGACGGGAGAGGGGAAACACTGAAGCTTTCTTT.